This T cell receptor (beta chain) was documented in a study of T cells in Graves' hyperthyroidism and ophthalmopathy. Study-wide points: Most expanded thyroid clonotypes above 0.001 also appeared in blood.

Absent ophthalmopathy progression within 18 months defined stable Graves' hyperthyroidism. Those patients with uncontrolled infection, other autoimmune disease, pregnancy or lactation were excluded. The diagnoses drew upon clinical symptoms, serum thyroxine and TRAb, thyroid ultrasound and orbital computed tomography. Comments on this clonotype: The antigen is unknown. Relative to the germline gene, one junction end is altered; a read error may explain this.

The investigators amplified TCR beta CDR3 regions from RNA transcripts. First-round RT-PCR of the TCR CDR3 relied on the HTBI primer set. A single record per CDR3 protein comes from TCRdb applying MiXCR to the multiplex PCR reads. The sample shows 750,000 to 950,000 distinct CDR3 sequences, 38% of them seen only once. The sequenced sample consisted of blood. The clonotype was recovered from a man aged 18 to 35 with Graves' hyperthyroidism.

The CDR3 loop is CASSPTRTGSSNQPQHF. For the CDR3, the DNA is TGTGCCAGCAGCCCAACCCGGACAGGGTCGAGCAATCAGCCCCAGCATTTT. The J gene is TRBJ1-5, the V gene TRBV5-1, with TRBD1 matching 8 bases. Germline V gene lookup returns CDR1 SGHRS and CDR2 YFSETQ. The CDR3 length is 17 residues.